This TCR beta chain was identified during a study of cytomegalovirus exposure and HLA in healthy donors. Across the whole study: The approximately 110 validation repertoires, a later analysis reported, used the same platform as the roughly 650 repertoires from the first cohort. Findings of the study overall: Most sequenced TCRs were rare (though some public TCRs occurred in many donors).

TCRdb's table, derived via immunoSEQ multiplex PCR, lists solely in-frame clones and lacks some. The sample records tens of thousands of clones, approximately 94% being singletons. Details on this clone: Its antigen is unknown.

Per the germline V gene, CDR1 is SNHLY and CDR2 is FYNNEI. This CDR3 comprises 13 residues. V shed 2 bases and J shed 10 bases, with 12 bases lying between them. The J gene is TRBJ2-1, the V gene TRBV2, with D unresolved. The receptor's source is a man aged 18 to 29 in good health and CMV-seropositive. Sequences were obtained from PBMCs. CDR3 sequence: CASSENQEGEQFF. CDR3 sequence (DNA): TGTGCCAGCAGTGAAAATCAGGAAGGAGAGCAGTTCTTC.